This T cell receptor beta chain was profiled in a study of shared clonotypes between healthy human individuals. Only in-frame clones appear in the TCRdb table, and some are missing; sequencing was by immunoSEQ multiplex PCR. Of 2,100,000 or so clones detected, approximately 96% appear once; the ten largest clones hold roughly 0.13%. With respect to this clone: Its antigen is still unknown.

General observations from the study: The study drew on few donors, limiting represented genetic and exposure-history diversity.

Material: naive CD4+ T cells sorted from blood. Subset specified: CD45RA+ positively selected. The sequence came from a man in his late teens or twenties in good health.

CDR3 nucleotides: TGTGCCAGCAGCTTCACCCATATAAACACTGAAGCTTTCTTT. Protein: CASSFTHINTEAFF. V is TRBV7-2 and J is TRBJ1-1; unclear D gene. The CDR3 consists of 14 residues. Germline V gene data show CDR1 as SGHTA and CDR2 as FQGNSA. Trimming cost V 3 bases and J 2 bases, with 10 bases left between them.